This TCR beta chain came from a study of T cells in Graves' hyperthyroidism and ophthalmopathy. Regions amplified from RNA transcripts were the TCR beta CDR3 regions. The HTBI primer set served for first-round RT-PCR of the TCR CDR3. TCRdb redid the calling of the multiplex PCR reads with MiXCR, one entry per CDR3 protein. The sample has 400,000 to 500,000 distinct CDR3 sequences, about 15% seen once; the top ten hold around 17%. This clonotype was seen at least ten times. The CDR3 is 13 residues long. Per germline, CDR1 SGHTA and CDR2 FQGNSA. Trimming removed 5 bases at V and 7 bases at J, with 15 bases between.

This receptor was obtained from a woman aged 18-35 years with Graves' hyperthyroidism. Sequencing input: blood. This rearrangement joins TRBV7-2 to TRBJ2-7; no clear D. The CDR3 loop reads CASSPRSFREQYF. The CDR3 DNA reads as TGTGCCAGCAGCCCACGGTCCTTTCGAGAGCAGTACTTC.